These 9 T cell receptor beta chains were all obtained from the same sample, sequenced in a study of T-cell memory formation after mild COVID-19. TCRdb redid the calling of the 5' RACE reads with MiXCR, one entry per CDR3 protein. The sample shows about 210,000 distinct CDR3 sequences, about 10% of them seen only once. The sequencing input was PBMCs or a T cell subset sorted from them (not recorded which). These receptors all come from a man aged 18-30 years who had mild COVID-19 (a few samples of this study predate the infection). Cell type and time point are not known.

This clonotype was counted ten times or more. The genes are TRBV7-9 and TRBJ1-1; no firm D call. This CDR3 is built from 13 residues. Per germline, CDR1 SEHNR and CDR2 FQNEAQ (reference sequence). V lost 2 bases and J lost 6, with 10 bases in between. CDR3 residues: CASSLRIVPEAFF. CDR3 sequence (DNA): TGTGCCAGCAGCTTAAGGATAGTCCCTGAAGCTTTCTTT.

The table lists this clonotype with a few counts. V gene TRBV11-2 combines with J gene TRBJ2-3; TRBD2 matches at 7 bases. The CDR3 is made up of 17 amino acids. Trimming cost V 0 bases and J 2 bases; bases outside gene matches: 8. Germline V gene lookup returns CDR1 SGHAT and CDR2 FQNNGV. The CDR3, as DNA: TGTGCCAGCAGCTTAGACGGGGAACGGGGGGACACAGATACGCAGTATTTT. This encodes CASSLDGERGDTDTQYF.

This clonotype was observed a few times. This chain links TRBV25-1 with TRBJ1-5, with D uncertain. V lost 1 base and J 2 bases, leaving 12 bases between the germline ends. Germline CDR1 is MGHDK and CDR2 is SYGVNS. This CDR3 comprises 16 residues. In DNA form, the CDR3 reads TGTGCCAGCAGTGAATTAGGGTCAGGCGGCAATCAGCCCCAGCATTTT. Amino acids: CASSELGSGGNQPQHF.

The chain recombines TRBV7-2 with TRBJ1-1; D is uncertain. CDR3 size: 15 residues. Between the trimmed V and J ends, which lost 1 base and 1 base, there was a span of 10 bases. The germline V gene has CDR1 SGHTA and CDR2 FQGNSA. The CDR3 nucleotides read TGTGCCAGCAGCTTAGGGCGGGCGACGAACACTGAAGCTTTCTTT. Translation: CASSLGRATNTEAFF. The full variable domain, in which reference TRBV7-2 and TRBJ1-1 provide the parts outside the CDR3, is GAGVSQSPSNKVTEKGKDVELRCDPISGHTALYWYRQSLGQGLEFLIYFQGNSAPDKSGLPSDRFSAERTGGSVSTLTIQRTQQEDSAVYLCASSLGRATNTEAFFGQGTRLTVV.

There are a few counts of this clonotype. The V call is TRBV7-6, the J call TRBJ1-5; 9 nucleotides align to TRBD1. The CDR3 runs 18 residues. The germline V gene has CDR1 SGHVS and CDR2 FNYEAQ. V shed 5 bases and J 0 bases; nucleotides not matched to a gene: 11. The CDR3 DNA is TGTGCCAGCAGCCCCCTCGAATGGGACAGGGATAGCAATCAGCCCCAGCATTTT. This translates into CASSPLEWDRDSNQPQHF.

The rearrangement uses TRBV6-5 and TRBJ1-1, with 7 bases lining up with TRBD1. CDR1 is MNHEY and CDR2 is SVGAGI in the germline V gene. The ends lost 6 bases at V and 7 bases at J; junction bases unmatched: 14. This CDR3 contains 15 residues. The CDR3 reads CASRGFKTGALEAFF. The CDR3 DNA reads TGTGCCAGCAGGGGTTTTAAAACAGGGGCGCTTGAAGCTTTCTTT.

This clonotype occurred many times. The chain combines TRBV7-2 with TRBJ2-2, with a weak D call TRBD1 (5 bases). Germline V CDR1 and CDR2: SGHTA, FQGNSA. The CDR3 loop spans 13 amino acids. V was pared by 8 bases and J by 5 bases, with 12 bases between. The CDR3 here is CASSPRATGELFF. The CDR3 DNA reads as TGTGCCAGCTCCCCCAGGGCTACCGGGGAGCTGTTTTTT.

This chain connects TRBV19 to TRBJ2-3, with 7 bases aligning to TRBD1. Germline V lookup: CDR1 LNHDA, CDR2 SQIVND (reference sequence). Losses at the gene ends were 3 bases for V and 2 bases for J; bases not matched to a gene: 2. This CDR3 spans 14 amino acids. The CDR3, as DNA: TGTGCCAGTAGTATCGGACAGGACACAGATACGCAGTATTTT. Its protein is CASSIGQDTDTQYF.

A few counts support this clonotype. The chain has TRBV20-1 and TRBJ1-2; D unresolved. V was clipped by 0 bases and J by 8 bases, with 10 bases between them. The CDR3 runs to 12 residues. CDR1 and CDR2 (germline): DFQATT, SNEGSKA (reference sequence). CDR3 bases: TGCAGTGCTAGAGACGGCCCCGAGGGCTACACCTTC. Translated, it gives CSARDGPEGYTF.